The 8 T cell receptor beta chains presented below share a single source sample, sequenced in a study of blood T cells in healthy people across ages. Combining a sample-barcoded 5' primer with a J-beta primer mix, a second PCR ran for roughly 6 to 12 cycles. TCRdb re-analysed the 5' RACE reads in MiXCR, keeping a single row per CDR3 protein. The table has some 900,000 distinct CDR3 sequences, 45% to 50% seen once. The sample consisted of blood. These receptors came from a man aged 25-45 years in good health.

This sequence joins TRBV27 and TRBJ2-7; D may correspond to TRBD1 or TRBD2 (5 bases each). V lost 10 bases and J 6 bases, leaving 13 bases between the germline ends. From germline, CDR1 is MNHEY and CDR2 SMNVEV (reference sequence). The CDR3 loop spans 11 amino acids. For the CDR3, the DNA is TGTGCCACCCAATGGGGGACCGAGCAGTACTTC. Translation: CATQWGTEQYF.

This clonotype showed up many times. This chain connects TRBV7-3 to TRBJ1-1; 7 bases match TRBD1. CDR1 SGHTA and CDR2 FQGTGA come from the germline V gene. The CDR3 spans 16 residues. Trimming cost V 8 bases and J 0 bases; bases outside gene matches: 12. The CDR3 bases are TGTGCCAGCGGGATAACGAGGGGGCCCATGAACACTGAAGCTTTCTTT. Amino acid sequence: CASGITRGPMNTEAFF.

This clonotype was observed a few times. This chain's CDR3 is CASSTRTGRDPLHF. Written as DNA, the CDR3 is TGTGCCAGCAGTACGAGGACAGGGAGGGATCCCCTCCACTTT. The V and J genes are TRBV27 and TRBJ1-6; 8 bases map to TRBD1. CDR1 is MNHEY, CDR2 SMNVEV, per germline (reference sequence). There are 14 residues in the CDR3. The J segment lost 13 bases and the V segment lost 5 bases, leaving 10 bases of the junction unmatched.

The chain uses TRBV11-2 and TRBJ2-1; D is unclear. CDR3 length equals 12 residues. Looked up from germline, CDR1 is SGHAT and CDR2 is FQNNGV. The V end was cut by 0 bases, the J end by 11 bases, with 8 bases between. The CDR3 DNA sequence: TGTGCCAGCAGCTTAGATCGGCCGAAGCAGTTCTTC. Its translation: CASSLDRPKQFF. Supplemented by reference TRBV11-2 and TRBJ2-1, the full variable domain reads EAGVAQSPRYKIIEKRQSVAFWCNPISGHATLYWYQQILGQGPKLLIQFQNNGVVDDSQLPKDRFSAERLKGVDSTLKIQPAKLEDSAVYLCASSLDRPKQFFGPGTRLTVL.

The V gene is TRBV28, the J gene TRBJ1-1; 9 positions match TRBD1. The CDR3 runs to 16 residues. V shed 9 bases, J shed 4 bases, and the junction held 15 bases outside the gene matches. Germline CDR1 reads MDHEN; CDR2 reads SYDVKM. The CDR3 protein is CASSPGNRGRGTEAFF. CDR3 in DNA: TGTGCCAGTTCCCCCGGGAACAGGGGGCGAGGCACTGAAGCTTTCTTT. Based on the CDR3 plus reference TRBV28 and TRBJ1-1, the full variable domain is DVKVTQSSRYLVKRTGEKVFLECVQDMDHENMFWYRQDPGLGLRLIYFSYDVKMKEKGDIPEGYSVSREKKERFSLILESASTNQTSMYLCASSPGNRGRGTEAFFGQGTRLTVV.

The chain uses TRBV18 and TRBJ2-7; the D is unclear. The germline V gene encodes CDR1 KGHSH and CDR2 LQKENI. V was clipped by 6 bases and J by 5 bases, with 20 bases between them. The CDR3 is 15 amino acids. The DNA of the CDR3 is TGTGCCAGCTCCGCAGTAGAGAGAATCTACGACGAGCAGTACTTC. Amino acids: CASSAVERIYDEQYF. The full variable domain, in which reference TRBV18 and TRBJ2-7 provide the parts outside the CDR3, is NAGVMQNPRHLVRRRGQEARLRCSPMKGHSHVYWYRQLPEEGLKFMVYLQKENIIDESGMPKERFSAEFPKEGPSILRIQQVVRGDSAAYFCASSAVERIYDEQYFGPGTRLTVT.

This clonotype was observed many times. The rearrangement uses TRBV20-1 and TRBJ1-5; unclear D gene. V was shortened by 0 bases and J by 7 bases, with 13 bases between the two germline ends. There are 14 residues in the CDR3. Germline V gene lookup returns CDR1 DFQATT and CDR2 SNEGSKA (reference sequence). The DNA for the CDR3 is TGCAGTGCTAGAGATTTATCAGGTTTGCAGCCCCAGCATTTT. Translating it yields CSARDLSGLQPQHF.

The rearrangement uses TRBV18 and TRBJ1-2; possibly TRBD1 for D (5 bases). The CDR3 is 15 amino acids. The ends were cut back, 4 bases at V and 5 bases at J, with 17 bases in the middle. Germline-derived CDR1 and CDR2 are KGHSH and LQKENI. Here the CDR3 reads CASSRPTEGPYGYTF. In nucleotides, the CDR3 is TGTGCCAGCTCACGACCGACAGAGGGGCCATATGGCTACACCTTC.